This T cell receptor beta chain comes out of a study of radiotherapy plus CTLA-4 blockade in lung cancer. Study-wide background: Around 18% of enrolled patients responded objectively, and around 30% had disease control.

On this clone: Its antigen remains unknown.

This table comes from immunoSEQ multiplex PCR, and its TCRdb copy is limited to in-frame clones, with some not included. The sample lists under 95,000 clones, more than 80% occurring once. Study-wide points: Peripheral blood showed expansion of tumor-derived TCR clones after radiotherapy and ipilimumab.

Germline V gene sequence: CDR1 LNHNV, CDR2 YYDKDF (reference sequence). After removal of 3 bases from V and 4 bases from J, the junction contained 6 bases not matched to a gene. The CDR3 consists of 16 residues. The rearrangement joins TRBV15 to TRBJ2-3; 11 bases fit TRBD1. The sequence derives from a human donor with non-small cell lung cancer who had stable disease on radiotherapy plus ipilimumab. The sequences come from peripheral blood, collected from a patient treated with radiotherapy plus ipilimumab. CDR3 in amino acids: CATSSWGTGGSDTQYF. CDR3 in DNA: TGTGCCACCAGCAGCTGGGGGACAGGGGGGTCAGATACGCAGTATTTT.